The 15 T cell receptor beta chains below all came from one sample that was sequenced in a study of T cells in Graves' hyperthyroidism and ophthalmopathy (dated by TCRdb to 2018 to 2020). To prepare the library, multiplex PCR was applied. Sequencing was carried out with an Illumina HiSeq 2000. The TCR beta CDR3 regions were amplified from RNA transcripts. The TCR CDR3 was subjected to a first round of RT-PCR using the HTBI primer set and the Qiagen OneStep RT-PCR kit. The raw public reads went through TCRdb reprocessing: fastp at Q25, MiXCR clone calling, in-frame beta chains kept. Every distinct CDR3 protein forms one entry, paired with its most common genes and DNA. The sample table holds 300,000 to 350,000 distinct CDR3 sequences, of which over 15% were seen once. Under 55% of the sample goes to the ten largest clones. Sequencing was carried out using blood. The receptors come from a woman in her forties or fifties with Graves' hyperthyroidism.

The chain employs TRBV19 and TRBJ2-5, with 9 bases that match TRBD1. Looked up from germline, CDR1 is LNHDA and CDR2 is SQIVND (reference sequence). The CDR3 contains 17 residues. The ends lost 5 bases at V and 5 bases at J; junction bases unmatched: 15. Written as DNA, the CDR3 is TGTGCCAGTAGTTCCAGTGGACAGGGGTCTTGGGGTGAGACCCAGTACTTC. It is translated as CASSSSGQGSWGETQYF.

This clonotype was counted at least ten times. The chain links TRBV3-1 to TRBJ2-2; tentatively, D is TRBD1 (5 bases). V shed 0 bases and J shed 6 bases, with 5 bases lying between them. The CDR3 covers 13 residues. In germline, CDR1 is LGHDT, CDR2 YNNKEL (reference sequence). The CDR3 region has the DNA TGTGCCAGCAGCCAAGACAGGGCCGGGGAGCTGTTTTTT. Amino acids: CASSQDRAGELFF.

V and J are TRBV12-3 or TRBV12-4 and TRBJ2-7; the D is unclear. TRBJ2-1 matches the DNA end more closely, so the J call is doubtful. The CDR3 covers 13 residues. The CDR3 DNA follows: TGTGCCAGCAGTTTAGCAGGGAACTACGAGCAGTTCTTC. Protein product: CASSLAGNYEQFF.

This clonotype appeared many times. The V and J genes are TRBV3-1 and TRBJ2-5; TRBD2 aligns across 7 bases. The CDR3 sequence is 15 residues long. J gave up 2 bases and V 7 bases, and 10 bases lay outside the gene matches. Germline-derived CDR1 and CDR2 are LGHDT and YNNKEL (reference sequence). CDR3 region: CASTRLVGGQETQYF. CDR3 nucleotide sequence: TGTGCCAGCACCCGATTGGTGGGGGGGCAAGAGACCCAGTACTTC.

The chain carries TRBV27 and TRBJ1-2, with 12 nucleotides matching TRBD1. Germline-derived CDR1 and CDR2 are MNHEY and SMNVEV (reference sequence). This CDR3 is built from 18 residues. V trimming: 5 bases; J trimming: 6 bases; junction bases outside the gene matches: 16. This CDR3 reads CASSPSFGTGGWSDGYTF. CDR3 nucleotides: TGTGCCAGCAGTCCAAGTTTCGGGACAGGGGGCTGGAGTGATGGCTACACCTTC.

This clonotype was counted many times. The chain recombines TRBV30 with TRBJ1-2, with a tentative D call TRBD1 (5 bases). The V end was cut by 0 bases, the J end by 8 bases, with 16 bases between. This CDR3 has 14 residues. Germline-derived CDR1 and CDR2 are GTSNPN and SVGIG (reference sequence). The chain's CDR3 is CAWSVQEGTGGYTF. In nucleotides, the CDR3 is TGTGCCTGGAGTGTACAAGAAGGGACGGGCGGCTACACCTTC.

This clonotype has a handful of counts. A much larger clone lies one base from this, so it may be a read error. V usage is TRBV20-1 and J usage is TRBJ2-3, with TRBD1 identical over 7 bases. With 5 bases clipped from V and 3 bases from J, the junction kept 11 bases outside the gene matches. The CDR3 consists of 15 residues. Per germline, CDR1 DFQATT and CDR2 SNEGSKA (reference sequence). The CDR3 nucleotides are TGCAGTGCTGGATCCTGGGACAGAGCAACAGATACGCAGTATTTT. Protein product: CSAGSWDRATDTQYF.

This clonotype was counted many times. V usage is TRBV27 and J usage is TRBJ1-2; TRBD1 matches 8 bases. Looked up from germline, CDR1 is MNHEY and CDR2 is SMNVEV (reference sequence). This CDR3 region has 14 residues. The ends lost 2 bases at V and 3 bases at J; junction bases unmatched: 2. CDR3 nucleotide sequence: TGTGCCAGCAGTTTAGGGACAGGAGACTATGGCTACACCTTC. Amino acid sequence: CASSLGTGDYGYTF.

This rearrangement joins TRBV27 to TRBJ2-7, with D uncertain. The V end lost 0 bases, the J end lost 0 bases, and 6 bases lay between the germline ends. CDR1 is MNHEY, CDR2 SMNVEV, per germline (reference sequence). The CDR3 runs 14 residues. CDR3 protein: CASSLSWASYEQYF. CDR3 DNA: TGTGCCAGCAGTTTATCGTGGGCCTCCTACGAGCAGTACTTC.

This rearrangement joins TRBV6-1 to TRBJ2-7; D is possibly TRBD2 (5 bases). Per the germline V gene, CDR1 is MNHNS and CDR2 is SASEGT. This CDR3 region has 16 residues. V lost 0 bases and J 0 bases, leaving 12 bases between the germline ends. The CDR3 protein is CASSEAGGSSSYEQYV. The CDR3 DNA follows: TGTGCCAGCAGTGAAGCGGGCGGGTCGAGCTCCTACGAGCAGTACGTC.

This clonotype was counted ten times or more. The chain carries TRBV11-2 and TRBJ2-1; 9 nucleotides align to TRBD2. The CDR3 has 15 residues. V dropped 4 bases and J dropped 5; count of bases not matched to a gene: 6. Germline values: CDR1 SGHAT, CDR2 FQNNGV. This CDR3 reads CASSSLPSGNNEQFF. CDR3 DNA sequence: TGTGCCAGCAGCTCGCTACCTAGCGGGAACAATGAGCAGTTCTTC.

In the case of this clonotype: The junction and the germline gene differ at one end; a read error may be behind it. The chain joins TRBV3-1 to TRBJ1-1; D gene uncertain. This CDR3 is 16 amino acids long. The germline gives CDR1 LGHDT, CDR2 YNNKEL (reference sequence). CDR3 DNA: TGTGCCAGCAGCCAAGTGCCCGGGATCGTGAACACTGAAGCTTCCTTT. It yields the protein CASSQVPGIVNTEASF.

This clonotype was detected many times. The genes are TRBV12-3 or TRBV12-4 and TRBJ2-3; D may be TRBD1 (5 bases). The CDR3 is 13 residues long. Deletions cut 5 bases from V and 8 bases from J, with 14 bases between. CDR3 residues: CASSPQGASTQYF. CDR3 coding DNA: TGTGCCAGCAGTCCCCAGGGTGCGAGTACGCAGTATTTT.

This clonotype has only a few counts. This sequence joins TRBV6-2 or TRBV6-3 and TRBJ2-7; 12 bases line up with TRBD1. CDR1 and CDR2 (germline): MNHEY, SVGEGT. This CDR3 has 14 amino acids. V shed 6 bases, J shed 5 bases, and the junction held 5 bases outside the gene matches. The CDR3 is CASRPGTGGDEQYF. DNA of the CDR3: TGTGCCAGCAGGCCCGGGACAGGGGGCGACGAGCAGTACTTC.

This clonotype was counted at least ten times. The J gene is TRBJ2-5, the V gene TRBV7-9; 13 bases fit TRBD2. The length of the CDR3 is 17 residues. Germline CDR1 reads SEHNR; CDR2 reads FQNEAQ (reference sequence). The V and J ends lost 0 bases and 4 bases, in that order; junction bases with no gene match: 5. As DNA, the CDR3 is TGTGCCAGCAGCTTAGCCGGACTAGCGGGAGTCCGAGAGACCCAGTACTTC. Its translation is CASSLAGLAGVRETQYF.